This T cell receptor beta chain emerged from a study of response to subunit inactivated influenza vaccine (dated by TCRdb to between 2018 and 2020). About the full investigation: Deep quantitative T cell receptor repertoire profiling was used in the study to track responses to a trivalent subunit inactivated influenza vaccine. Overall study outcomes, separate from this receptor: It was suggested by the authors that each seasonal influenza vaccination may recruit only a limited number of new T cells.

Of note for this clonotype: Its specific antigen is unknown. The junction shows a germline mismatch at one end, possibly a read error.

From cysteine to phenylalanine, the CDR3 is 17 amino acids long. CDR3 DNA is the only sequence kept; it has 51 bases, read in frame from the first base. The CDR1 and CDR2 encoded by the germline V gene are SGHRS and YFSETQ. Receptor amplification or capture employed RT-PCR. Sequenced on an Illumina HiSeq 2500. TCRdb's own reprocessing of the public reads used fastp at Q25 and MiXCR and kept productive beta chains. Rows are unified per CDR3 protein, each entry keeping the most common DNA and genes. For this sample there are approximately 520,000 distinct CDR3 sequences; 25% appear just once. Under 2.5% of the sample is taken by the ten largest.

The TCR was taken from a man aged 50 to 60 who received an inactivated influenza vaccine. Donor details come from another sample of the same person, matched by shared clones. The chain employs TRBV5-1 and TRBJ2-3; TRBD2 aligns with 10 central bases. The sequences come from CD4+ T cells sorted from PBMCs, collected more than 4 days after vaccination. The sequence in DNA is TGCGCCAGCCGCTTCCTTAGCGGGGGGTCAGGAGGAGATACGCAGTATTTT. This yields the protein CASRFLSGGSGGDTQYF.